A selection of T cell receptor beta chains follows, all from one sample in a study of blood T cell repertoires in COVID-19. Some clones are missing from TCRdb's copy, which holds only in-frame ones; the method was immunoSEQ multiplex PCR. The table includes 120,000 or so clones, more than 75% detected once. Sequenced input: peripheral blood. The receptors shown here come from a man between 45 and 60 years old with acute or convalescent COVID-19. The CDR3 runs from the conserved cysteine through the conserved F or W. The D gene is left open where the match is weak. Only part of the rows carry a size: once, few, many, or a class if the clone is expanded.

d_call j_call v_call clone_size cdr3_nt cdr3_aa
TRBD2 TRBJ2-5 TRBV4-1 once TGCGCCAGCAGCCAAGAGACTAGCGGGATAAGCTCGGCGGAGACCCAGTACTTC CASSQETSGISSAETQYF
TRBD1 TRBJ2-7 TRBV6-6 NA TGTGCCAGCAGAAGGGGGACACAGGGGGCGACTTACGAGCAGTACTTC CASRRGTQGATYEQYF
TRBD1 TRBJ1-4 TRBV27 NA TGTGCCAGCAGTTCCCGATTCGGGACAGGGTTGGAAAAACTGTTTTTT CASSSRFGTGLEKLFF
NA TRBJ2-4 TRBV11-3 NA TGTGCCAGCAGCTTAGAGACATCAGCCAAAAACATTCAGTACTTC CASSLETSAKNIQYF
TRBD1 TRBJ2-3 TRBV5-1 NA TGCGCCAGCAGCCTGGGACAGGGGAAGGGAGATACGCAGTATTTT CASSLGQGKGDTQYF
NA TRBJ2-5 TRBV6-2/TRBV6-3 NA TGTGCCAGCAGTTACCATGGAGTTGGCCAAGAGACCCAGTACTTC CASSYHGVGQETQYF
TRBD1 TRBJ2-5 TRBV2 NA TGTGCCAGCATAGGTGGGACAGGGGTACTAGGAGAGACCCAGTACTTC CASIGGTGVLGETQYF
TRBD1 TRBJ2-5 TRBV29-1 NA TGCAGCGTTGGATGGACAGGAGAAGAGACCCAGTACTTC CSVGWTGEETQYF
NA TRBJ2-2 TRBV7-2 NA TGTGCCAGCAGCTTGTATTTCCGGGAGCTGTTTTTT CASSLYFRELFF
TRBD1 TRBJ1-4 TRBV5-1 NA TGCGCCAGCAGCTTGGCCGTAACAGGGGGAAAACTGTTTTTT CASSLAVTGGKLFF
NA TRBJ1-1 TRBV6-5 few TGTGCCAGCTCCCCAAACGGACAGAGAACCCCTGAAGCTTTCTTT CASSPNGQRTPEAFF
TRBD1 TRBJ2-2 TRBV5-1 once TGCGCCAGCAGCCTGGGACAGATCACCGGGGAGCTGTTTTTT CASSLGQITGELFF
NA TRBJ2-2 TRBV3-1/TRBV3-2 NA TGTGCCAGCAGCCCCAGGGGTACTAGTGACACCGGGGAGCTGTTTTTT CASSPRGTSDTGELFF
TRBD2 TRBJ2-7 TRBV3-1/TRBV3-2 NA TGTGCCAGCAGCCAAACTATAGCGGGAGAGCAGTACTTC CASSQTIAGEQYF
TRBD1 TRBJ1-2 TRBV11-2 NA TGTGCCAGCAGCCGGATAGGATCTGACAGGGAAGGCTACACCTTC CASSRIGSDREGYTF
TRBD1 TRBJ1-5 TRBV19 NA TGTGCCAGTAGTATGTCAGGGGGCGTCATGCAGCCCCAGCATTTT CASSMSGGVMQPQHF
NA TRBJ2-5 TRBV11-2 few TGTGCCAGCAGCTTCTTCCAAGAGCAAGAGACCCAGTACTTC CASSFFQEQETQYF
TRBD1 TRBJ1-5 TRBV18 NA TGTGCCAGCTCACCAGAGACAGGGGGCCTCAATCAGCCCCAGCATTTT CASSPETGGLNQPQHF
NA TRBJ2-6 TRBV12-2 NA TGTGCAAGTCGCTTGCGGACAGGGGCAGGGCCTGGGGCCAACGTCCTGACTTTC CASRLRTGAGPGANVLTF
NA TRBJ2-3 TRBV27 NA TGTGCCAGCAGTTTAGATTGGGGGCTGGGCGGCACAGATACGCAGTATTTT CASSLDWGLGGTDTQYF
NA TRBJ1-5 TRBV19 NA TGTGCCAGTAGCTCCCACGGTGGGGGGACGGGCAATCAGCCCCAGCATTTT CASSSHGGGTGNQPQHF
TRBD2 TRBJ2-7 TRBV7-9 NA TGTGCCAGCACGACTAGCGGGACACTTGGCGAGCAGTACTTC CASTTSGTLGEQYF
NA TRBJ1-1 TRBV18 NA TGTGCCAGCTCAAAGGACAGAGAAGCTTTCTTT CASSKDREAFF
NA TRBJ2-6 TRBV10-3 NA TGTGCCATCAGCATCCCGGACAGGGCCAACGTCCTGACTTTC CAISIPDRANVLTF
TRBD1 TRBJ2-7 TRBV15 NA TGTGCCACCAGCATTACCGGACAGGGCGAGCAGTACTTC CATSITGQGEQYF
NA TRBJ2-6 TRBV18 NA TGTGCCAGCTCCGACACCTTAGGGGCCAACGTCCTGACTTTC CASSDTLGANVLTF
TRBD2 TRBJ2-1 TRBV7-9 few TGTGCCAGCAGCGTCCGCAGCGGGAGGAACAATGAGCAGTTCTTC CASSVRSGRNNEQFF
NA TRBJ2-6 TRBV5-4 NA TGTGCCAGCAGCTTGGCCCGGCTAGCTGGGGCCAACGTCCTGACTTTC CASSLARLAGANVLTF
TRBD1 TRBJ1-4 TRBV7-2 NA TGTGCCAGCAGCTTCGGTGGGACAGGGGTGGAAAAACTGTTTTTT CASSFGGTGVEKLFF
NA TRBJ2-5 TRBV12-2 NA TGTGCAAGTCGCGAGGGGACAGGGGTATGGACCCAGTACTTC CASREGTGVWTQYF
NA TRBJ1-1 TRBV14 NA TGTGCCAGCAGCCAAGAGGTGGGCAGGTTGAGTGAAGCTTTCTTT CASSQEVGRLSEAFF
NA TRBJ1-6 TRBV6-1 NA TGTGCCAGCAGTGATCAGGGTCGCTCACCCCTCCACTTT CASSDQGRSPLHF
NA TRBJ2-7 TRBV2 NA TGTGCCAGCAGGGGGCGGAGTTCCAACGAGCAGTACTTC CASRGRSSNEQYF
NA TRBJ1-1 TRBV2 few TGTGCCAGCAGTGAAGCGGAGGGGAGGAACACTGAAGCTTTCTTT CASSEAEGRNTEAFF
TRBD1 TRBJ1-2 TRBV12-3/TRBV12-4 NA TGTGCCAGCAGTTTCAAGGGGGCGCATCCCACCTTC CASSFKGAHPTF
NA TRBJ1-6 TRBV25-1 NA TGTGCCAGCAGTGAATTTGGCGGGACCAATTCACCCCTCCACTTT CASSEFGGTNSPLHF
NA TRBJ2-1 TRBV7-8 NA TGTGCCAGCAGGGCTCTATCGGGTGACAATGAGCAGTTCTTC CASRALSGDNEQFF
NA TRBJ1-6 TRBV6-6 NA TGTGCCAGCAGTTCCGTGGGGGCGGAAAATTCACCCCTCCACTTT CASSSVGAENSPLHF
NA TRBJ2-5 TRBV21-1 NA TGTGCCAGCTACGCGGGGACAGGGGGCGCCAGGGAGACCCAGTACTTC CASYAGTGGARETQYF
TRBD1 TRBJ1-2 TRBV10-3 NA TGTGCCATCAGATACGAAGGGGGCGCCGGCTACACCTTC CAIRYEGGAGYTF
NA TRBJ2-1 TRBV7-6 NA TGTGCCAGCAGCTTCCTACGAACTGAATACAATGAGCAGTTCTTC CASSFLRTEYNEQFF
NA TRBJ1-2 TRBV10-3 NA TGTGCCATCAGTGTTATTCAGGAATCAGGCGGCTACACCTTC CAISVIQESGGYTF
TRBD2 TRBJ2-7 TRBV27 NA TGTGCCAGCAGTACACTAGCGGGAGGGTCTACGGGGCAGTACTTC CASSTLAGGSTGQYF
NA TRBJ1-4 TRBV6-5 once TGTGCCAGCAGTTACTCATGGGAGGGCCTCTATGAAAAACTGTTTTTT CASSYSWEGLYEKLFF
TRBD2 TRBJ2-7 TRBV9 NA TGTGCCAGCAGCGGGTTTCCGGGACTAGCGGGAGTTAGGTTGGTGCAGTACTTC CASSGFPGLAGVRLVQYF
TRBD1 TRBJ1-4 TRBV7-9 once TGTGCCAGCAGCCAACCGACAGGGGTGTTTGAAAAACTGTTTTTT CASSQPTGVFEKLFF
TRBD2 TRBJ2-5 TRBV5-4 few TGTGCCAGCAGCTTGGCAACTGGCGGGAGGCGGGACCAGTACTTC CASSLATGGRRDQYF
TRBD2 TRBJ2-3 TRBV4-1 NA TGCGCCAGCAGCCAAGATAGCAGCGGGGCCACAGATACGCAGTATTTT CASSQDSSGATDTQYF
TRBD1 TRBJ1-6 TRBV2 few TGTGCCAGCAGTTCGAGACAGGGTCTTTTGAATTCACCCCTCCACTTT CASSSRQGLLNSPLHF
TRBD2 TRBJ2-7 TRBV5-1 few TGCGCCAGCAGCTTGATAGCGGGAGGCTTCCCTTCCGAGCAGTACTTC CASSLIAGGFPSEQYF
TRBD2 TRBJ2-7 TRBV14 NA TGTGCCAGCAGCCCAGTCCTAGCGGGAGACTACGAGCAGTACTTC CASSPVLAGDYEQYF
TRBD2 TRBJ2-3 TRBV5-4 NA TGTGCCAGCAGCGATAGCGGGAGCACAGATACGCAGTATTTT CASSDSGSTDTQYF
NA TRBJ2-2 TRBV19 NA TGTGCCAGTACCTTGGACAGAGGCACCGGGGAGCTGTTTTTT CASTLDRGTGELFF
NA TRBJ2-1 TRBV2 once TGTGCCAGCACCCCCTGGTCCGGGGGCTACAATGAGCAGTTCTTC CASTPWSGGYNEQFF
TRBD2 TRBJ2-7 TRBV3-1/TRBV3-2 NA TGTGCCAGCAGCCACATCATAGCGGGAATCTACGAGCAGTACTTC CASSHIIAGIYEQYF
TRBD1 TRBJ2-1 TRBV11-2 NA TGTGCCAGCAGCAGGGACAGGCGCCCGGAGTTCTTC CASSRDRRPEFF
NA TRBJ2-7 TRBV21-1 NA TGTGCCAGCAGCAAATGGGGTTGGGAGACAGGGGGTATGGCCTACGAGCAGTACTTC CASSKWGWETGGMAYEQYF
TRBD1 TRBJ1-5 TRBV19 NA TGTGCCAGTAGTAGTGGCAATGGGCCGACAGGGGGTAGGCTTCAGCCCCAGCATTTT CASSSGNGPTGGRLQPQHF
TRBD2 TRBJ2-3 TRBV6-1 NA TGTGCCAGCAGTGAAGCGCTAGCGGGAGAAAGCACAGATACGCAGTATTTT CASSEALAGESTDTQYF
TRBD2 TRBJ2-7 TRBV6-6 NA TGTGCCAGCAGTCCCAGTGGGACTAGCGGTTCCTACGAGCAGTACTTC CASSPSGTSGSYEQYF